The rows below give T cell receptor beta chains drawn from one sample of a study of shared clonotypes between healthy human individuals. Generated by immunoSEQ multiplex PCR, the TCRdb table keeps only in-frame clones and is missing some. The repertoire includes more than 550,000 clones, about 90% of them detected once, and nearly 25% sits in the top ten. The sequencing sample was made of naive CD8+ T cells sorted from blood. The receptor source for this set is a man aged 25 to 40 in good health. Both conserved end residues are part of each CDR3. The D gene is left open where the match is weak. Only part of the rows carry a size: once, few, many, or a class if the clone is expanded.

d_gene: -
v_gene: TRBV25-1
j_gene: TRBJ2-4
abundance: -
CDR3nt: TGTGCCAGCAGTGGCGTTTTTCAGAAAAACATTCAGTACTTC
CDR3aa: CASSGVFQKNIQYF

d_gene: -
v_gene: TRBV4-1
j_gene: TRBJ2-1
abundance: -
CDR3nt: TGCGCCAGCAGCCAGATTGGACTGAACAATGAGCAGTTCTTC
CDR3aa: CASSQIGLNNEQFF

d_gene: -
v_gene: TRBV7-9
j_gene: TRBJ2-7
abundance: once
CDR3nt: TGTGCCAGCAGCCACCGGGACGGATCCTACGAGCAGTACTTC
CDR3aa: CASSHRDGSYEQYF

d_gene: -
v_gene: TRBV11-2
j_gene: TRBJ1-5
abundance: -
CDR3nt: TGTGCCAGCAGCCCTGGGCAGGGGAAGTCGTTAACGCATCAGCCCCAGCATTTT
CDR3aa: CASSPGQGKSLTHQPQHF

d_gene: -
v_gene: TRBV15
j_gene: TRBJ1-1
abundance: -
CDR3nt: TGTGCCACCAGCAGAGATAGGGCACCTAACACTGAAGCTTTCTTT
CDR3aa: CATSRDRAPNTEAFF

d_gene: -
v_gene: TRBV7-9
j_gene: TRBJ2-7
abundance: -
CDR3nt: TGTGCCAGCATCACTTGGACTGGGAACTCCTACGAGCAGTACTTC
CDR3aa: CASITWTGNSYEQYF

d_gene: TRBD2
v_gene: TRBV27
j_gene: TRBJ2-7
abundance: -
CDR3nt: TGTGCCAGCAGTTTGCGGGGGAGTGCAGTCTACGAGCAGTACTTC
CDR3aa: CASSLRGSAVYEQYF

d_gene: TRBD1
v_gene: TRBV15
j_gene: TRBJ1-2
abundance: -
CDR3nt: TGTGCCACCAGCAGAGGTCAGACAGGGCTTCTTGGCTACACCTTC
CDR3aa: CATSRGQTGLLGYTF

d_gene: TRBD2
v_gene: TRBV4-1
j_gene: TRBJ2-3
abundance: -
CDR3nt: TGCGCCAGCAGCCAACCAGCGGGGACCCTAGCAGATACGCAGTATTTT
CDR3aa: CASSQPAGTLADTQYF

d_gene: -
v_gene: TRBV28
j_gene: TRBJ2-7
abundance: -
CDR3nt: TGTGCCAGCAGTTACCTATCCGACATGACCTACGAGCAGTACTTC
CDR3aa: CASSYLSDMTYEQYF

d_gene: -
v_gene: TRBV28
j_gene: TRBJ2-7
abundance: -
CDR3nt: TGTGCCAGCAGTCCCAGGGAGTCCTACGAGCAGTACTTC
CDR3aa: CASSPRESYEQYF

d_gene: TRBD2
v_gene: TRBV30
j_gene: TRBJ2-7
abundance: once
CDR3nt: TGTGCCTGGAGCCAGCTGGGAGGGGACGAGCAGTACTTC
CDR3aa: CAWSQLGGDEQYF

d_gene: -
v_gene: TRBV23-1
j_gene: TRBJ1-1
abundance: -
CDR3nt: TGCGCCAGCAGACGGAACACTGAAGCTTTCTTT
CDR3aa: CASRRNTEAFF

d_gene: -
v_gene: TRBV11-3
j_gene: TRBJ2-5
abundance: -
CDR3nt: TGTGCCAGCAGCTTAGTCGGAACAGAGACCCAGTACTTC
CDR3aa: CASSLVGTETQYF

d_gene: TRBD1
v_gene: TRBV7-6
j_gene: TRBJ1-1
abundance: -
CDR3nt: TGTGCCAGCAGCGGACAGGGGTTTACGTCTGAAGCTTTCTTT
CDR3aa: CASSGQGFTSEAFF

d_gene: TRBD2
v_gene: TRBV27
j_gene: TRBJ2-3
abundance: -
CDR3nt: TGTGCCAGCAGTCCTGAAAACGGACTAGCGGGAACAGATACGCAGTATTTT
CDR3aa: CASSPENGLAGTDTQYF

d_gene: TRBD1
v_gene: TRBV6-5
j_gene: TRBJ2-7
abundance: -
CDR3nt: TGTGCCAGCAGTCCTACAGGGGCCAGAACCTACGAGCAGTACTTC
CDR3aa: CASSPTGARTYEQYF

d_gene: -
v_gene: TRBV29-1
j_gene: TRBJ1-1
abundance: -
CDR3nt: TGCAGCGTTGAAGGACAGGCCTTAGGCACTGAAGCTTTCTTT
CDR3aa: CSVEGQALGTEAFF

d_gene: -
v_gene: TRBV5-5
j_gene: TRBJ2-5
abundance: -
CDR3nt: TGTGCCAGCAGCTTGGTTAGCCGAGGGGCACAAGAGACCCAGTACTTC
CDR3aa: CASSLVSRGAQETQYF

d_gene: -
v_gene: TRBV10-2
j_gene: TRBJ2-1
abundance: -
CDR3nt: TGCGCCAGTGGTCTACCCCTGAGTGAGCAGTTCTTC
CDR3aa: CASGLPLSEQFF

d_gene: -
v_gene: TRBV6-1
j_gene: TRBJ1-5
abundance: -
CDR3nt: TGTGCCAGCAGGGACTACAGGGCCGATCAGCCCCAGCATTTT
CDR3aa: CASRDYRADQPQHF

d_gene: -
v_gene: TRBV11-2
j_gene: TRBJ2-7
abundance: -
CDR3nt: TGTGCCAGCAGCTTAGGCACAGGTCCCTACGAGCAGTACTTC
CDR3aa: CASSLGTGPYEQYF

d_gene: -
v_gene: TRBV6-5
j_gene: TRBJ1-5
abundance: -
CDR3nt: TGTGCCAGCAGTCCACGGGAGGGACAGCCCCAGCATTTT
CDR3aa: CASSPREGQPQHF

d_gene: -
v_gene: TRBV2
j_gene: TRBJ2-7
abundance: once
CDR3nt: TGTGCCAGCAGTGATTGGCGCAGACCCTACGAGCAGTACTTC
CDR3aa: CASSDWRRPYEQYF

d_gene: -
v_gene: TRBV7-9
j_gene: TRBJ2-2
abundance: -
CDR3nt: TGTGCCAGCAGCTTAGCCCGGGCCTTCGGGGAGCTGTTTTTT
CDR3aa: CASSLARAFGELFF

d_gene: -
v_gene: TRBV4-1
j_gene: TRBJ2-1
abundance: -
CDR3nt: TGCGCCAGCAGCCAAGACGCGACACTGTACAATGAGCAGTTCTTC
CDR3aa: CASSQDATLYNEQFF

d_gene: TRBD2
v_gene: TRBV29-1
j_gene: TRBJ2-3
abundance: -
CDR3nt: TGCAGCGTTAATAGCGGGAGCACAGATACGCAGTATTTT
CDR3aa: CSVNSGSTDTQYF

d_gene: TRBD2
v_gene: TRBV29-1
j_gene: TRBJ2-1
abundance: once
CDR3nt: TGCAGCGTTGAGGGAGGGCCAGGTGAGCAGTTCTTC
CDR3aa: CSVEGGPGEQFF

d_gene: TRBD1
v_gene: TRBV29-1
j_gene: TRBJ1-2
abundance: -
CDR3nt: TGCAGCGTACGGACAGGCTCCTATGGCTACACCTTC
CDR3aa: CSVRTGSYGYTF

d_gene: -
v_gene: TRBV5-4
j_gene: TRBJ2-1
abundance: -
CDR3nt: TGTGCCAGCACCCGCTACAATGAGCAGTTCTTC
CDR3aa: CASTRYNEQFF

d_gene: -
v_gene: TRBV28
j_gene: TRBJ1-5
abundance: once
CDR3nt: TGTGCCAGCAGTTTTTTGGGGCCGGAGTCGGGCAATCAGCCCCAGCATTTT
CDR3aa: CASSFLGPESGNQPQHF

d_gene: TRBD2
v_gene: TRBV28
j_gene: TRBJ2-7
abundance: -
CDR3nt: TGTGCCAGCAGTCAGCGGGAGAACTACGAGCAGTACTTC
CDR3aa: CASSQRENYEQYF

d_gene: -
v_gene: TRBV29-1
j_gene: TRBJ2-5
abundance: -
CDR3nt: TGCAGCGTTGACGGAGAGGCGGCGAGACAAGAGACCCAGTACTTC
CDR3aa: CSVDGEAARQETQYF

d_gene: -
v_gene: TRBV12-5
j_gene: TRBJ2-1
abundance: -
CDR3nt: TGTGCTAGTGGTTTGGTAGAGGCCGGTTACGGCTACAATGAGCAGTTCTTC
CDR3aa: CASGLVEAGYGYNEQFF

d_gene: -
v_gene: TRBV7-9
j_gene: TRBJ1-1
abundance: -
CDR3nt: TGTGCCAGCAGCTTGGACCCTTCTGAAGCTTTCTTT
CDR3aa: CASSLDPSEAFF

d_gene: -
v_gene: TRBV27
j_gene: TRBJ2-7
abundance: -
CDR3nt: TGTGCCAGCAGTCAGACAGGCTACGAGCAGTACTTC
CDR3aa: CASSQTGYEQYF

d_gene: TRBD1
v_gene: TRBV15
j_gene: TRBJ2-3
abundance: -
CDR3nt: TGTGCCACCCTACAGGGGCCGGCAGATACGCAGTATTTT
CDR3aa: CATLQGPADTQYF

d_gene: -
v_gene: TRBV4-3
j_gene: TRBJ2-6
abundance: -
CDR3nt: TGCGCCAGCAGCCAACTCAGCTCTGGGGCCAACGTCCTGACTTTC
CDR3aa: CASSQLSSGANVLTF

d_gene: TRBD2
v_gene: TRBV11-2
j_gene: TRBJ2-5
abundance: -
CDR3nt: TGTGCCAGCAGCTTAGTCGGTGCGGGAGGGCGTTTCCAAGAGACCCAGTACTTC
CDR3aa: CASSLVGAGGRFQETQYF

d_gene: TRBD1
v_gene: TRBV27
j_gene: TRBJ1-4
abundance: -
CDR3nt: TGTGCCAGCAGTTTATCGAGGGGGACAGGGGGTTTTCCAACTAATGAAAAACTGTTTTTT
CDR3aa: CASSLSRGTGGFPTNEKLFF

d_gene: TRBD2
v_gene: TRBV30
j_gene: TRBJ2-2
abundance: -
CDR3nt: TGTGCCTGGAGTGTAACTGGGAGGGTCACCGGGGAGCTGTTTTTT
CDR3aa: CAWSVTGRVTGELFF

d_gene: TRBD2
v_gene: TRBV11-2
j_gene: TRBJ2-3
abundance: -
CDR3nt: TGTGCCAGCAGCACCCCCCCTATTGGGCGGGAGCCACACACAGATACGCAGTATTTT
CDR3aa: CASSTPPIGREPHTDTQYF

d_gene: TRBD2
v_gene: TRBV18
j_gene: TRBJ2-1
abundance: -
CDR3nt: TGTGCCAGCTCACCACCTAGCGGGAGCTCCTACAATGAGCAGTTCTTC
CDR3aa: CASSPPSGSSYNEQFF

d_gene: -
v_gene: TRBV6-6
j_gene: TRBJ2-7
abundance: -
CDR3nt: TGTGCCAGCAGTTACTCCCCCTACGAGCAGTACTTC
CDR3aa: CASSYSPYEQYF

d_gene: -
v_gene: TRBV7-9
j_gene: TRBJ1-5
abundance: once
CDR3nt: TGTGCCAGCAGCTTAGGGGGTGGGCCCCAGCATTTT
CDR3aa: CASSLGGGPQHF

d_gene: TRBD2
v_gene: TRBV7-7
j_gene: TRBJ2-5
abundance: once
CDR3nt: TGTGCCAGCAGCCCAGGGACTAGCGGGAGATTAGAGACCCAGTACTTC
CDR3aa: CASSPGTSGRLETQYF

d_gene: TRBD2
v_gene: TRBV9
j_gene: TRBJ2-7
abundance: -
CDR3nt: TGTGCCAGCAGCGTGGCGGGAGGAACCGAGCAGTACTTC
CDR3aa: CASSVAGGTEQYF

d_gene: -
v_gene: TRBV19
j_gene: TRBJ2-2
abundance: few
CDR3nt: TGTGCCAGTAGTATAAGCCGCACCGGGGAGCTGTTTTTT
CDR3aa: CASSISRTGELFF

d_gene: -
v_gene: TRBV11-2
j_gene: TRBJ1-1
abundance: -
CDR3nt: TGTGCCAGCAGCACCAGGGGCATGAACACTGAAGCTTTCTTT
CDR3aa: CASSTRGMNTEAFF

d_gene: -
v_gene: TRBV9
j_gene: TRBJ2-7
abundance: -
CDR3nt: TGTGCCAGCAGCGTAGGATGGCGGGGGCCCCCGGCCTACGAGCAGTACTTC
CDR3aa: CASSVGWRGPPAYEQYF

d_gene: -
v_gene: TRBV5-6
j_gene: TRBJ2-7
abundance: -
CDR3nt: TGTGCCAGCAAGGACACCGAGGAGCAGTACTTC
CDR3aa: CASKDTEEQYF

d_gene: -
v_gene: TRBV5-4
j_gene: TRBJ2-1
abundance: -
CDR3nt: TGTGCCAGCAGCTTGGCCTCGGGGGTTGAGCAGTTCTTC
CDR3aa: CASSLASGVEQFF

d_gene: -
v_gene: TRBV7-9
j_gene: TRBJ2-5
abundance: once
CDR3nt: TGTGCCAGCAGCGAACAGCTAAGGGAGACCCAGTACTTC
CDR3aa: CASSEQLRETQYF

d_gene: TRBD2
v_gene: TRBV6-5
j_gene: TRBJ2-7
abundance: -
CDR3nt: TGTGCCAGCAGTACACGGACTAGCGGTGCCTACGAGCAGTACTTC
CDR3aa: CASSTRTSGAYEQYF

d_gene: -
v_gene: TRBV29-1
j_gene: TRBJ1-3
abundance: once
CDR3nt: TGCAGCGTTGAAGCCTCCGGGACATCTGTTGGAAACACCATATATTTT
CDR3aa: CSVEASGTSVGNTIYF